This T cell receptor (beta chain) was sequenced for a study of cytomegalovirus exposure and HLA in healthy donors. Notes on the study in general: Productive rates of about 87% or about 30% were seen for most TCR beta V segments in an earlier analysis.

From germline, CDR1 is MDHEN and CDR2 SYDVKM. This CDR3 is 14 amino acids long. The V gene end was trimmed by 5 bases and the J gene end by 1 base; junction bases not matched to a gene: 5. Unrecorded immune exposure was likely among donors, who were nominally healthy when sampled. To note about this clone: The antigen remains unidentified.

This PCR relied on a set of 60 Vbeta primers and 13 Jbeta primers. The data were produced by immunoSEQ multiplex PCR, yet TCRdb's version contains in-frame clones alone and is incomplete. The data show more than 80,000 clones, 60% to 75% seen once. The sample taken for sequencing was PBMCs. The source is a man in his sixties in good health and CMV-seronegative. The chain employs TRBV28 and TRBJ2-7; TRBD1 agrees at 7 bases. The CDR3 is CASSRGQASYEQYF. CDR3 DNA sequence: TGTGCCAGCAGTCGAGGACAGGCATCCTACGAGCAGTACTTC.